This TCR beta chain comes out of a study of identical twins. This clonotype showed up just a few times. Germline V gives CDR1 DFQATT, CDR2 SNEGSKA (reference sequence). V dropped 3 bases and J dropped 3 bases, with 13 bases sitting between them. The CDR3 has 14 amino acids. In TCRdb, the 5' RACE reads were re-called with MiXCR into one record per CDR3 protein. The sample contains nearly 650,000 distinct CDR3 sequences, roughly 7.1% of which appear only once. The same sample was also studied in work on yellow fever vaccine responses in identical twins.

This rearrangement joins TRBV20-1 to TRBJ2-3; D ambiguous. The source material was PBMCs. This clonotype was obtained from a woman aged 18 to 35 in good health. The CDR3: CSASPVDRTDTQYF. The CDR3 DNA reads TGCAGTGCTAGTCCTGTGGACCGGACAGATACGCAGTATTTT.